A selection of T cell receptor beta chains follows, all from one sample in a study of shared clonotypes between healthy human individuals. The table came from immunoSEQ multiplex PCR; TCRdb's copy has only in-frame clones and leaves some out. The sample has 1.6 million or so clones; roughly 96% are singletons. The sequenced sample was naive CD4+ T cells sorted from blood. The source of these receptors is a young man in good health. The CDR3 runs from the conserved cysteine through the conserved F or W. D genes are given only for firm matches. A row's size may be missing; if present it is once, few, many or a size class.

D: TRBD2
J: TRBJ2-7
size: NA
V: TRBV2
CDR3: CASSEPGLAGYEQYF
DNA: TGTGCCAGCAGTGAACCCGGACTAGCAGGCTACGAGCAGTACTTC

D: NA
J: TRBJ2-3
size: once
V: TRBV5-1
CDR3: CATSPPGTSDTQYF
DNA: TGCGCCACCTCGCCGCCCGGGACCTCCGATACGCAGTATTTT

D: TRBD2
J: TRBJ2-3
size: NA
V: TRBV19
CDR3: CASSPIAGGTDTQYF
DNA: TGTGCCAGTAGTCCCATAGCGGGGGGCACAGATACGCAGTATTTT

D: NA
J: TRBJ2-4
size: NA
V: TRBV7-2
CDR3: CASSLESRLGNIQYF
DNA: TGTGCCAGCAGCTTAGAATCCAGGCTAGGGAACATTCAGTACTTC

D: NA
J: TRBJ2-3
size: NA
V: TRBV18
CDR3: CASSPVGDRDTQYF
DNA: TGTGCCAGCTCGCCCGTTGGTGACAGGGATACGCAGTATTTT

D: NA
J: TRBJ2-1
size: NA
V: TRBV15
CDR3: CATSRDPGINLLAYNEQFF
DNA: TGTGCCACCAGCAGAGATCCCGGCATAAACCTTCTCGCGTACAATGAGCAGTTCTTC

D: TRBD2
J: TRBJ2-2
size: NA
V: TRBV7-9
CDR3: CASRRNIREGYKNTGELFF
DNA: TGTGCCAGCAGGAGAAACATACGGGAGGGATATAAGAACACCGGGGAGCTGTTTTTT

D: NA
J: TRBJ1-1
size: NA
V: TRBV5-4
CDR3: CASSFVAGEAFF
DNA: TGTGCCAGCAGCTTCGTCGCGGGGGAAGCTTTCTTT

D: NA
J: TRBJ2-5
size: NA
V: TRBV18
CDR3: CASSPPNFQETQYF
DNA: TGTGCCAGCTCACCACCGAACTTCCAAGAGACCCAGTACTTC

D: NA
J: TRBJ1-5
size: NA
V: TRBV19
CDR3: CASRQDPSSPQHF
DNA: TGTGCCAGCCGACAGGACCCATCGTCGCCCCAGCATTTT

D: NA
J: TRBJ1-2
size: NA
V: TRBV4-3
CDR3: CASSQDHWGYNYGYTF
DNA: TGCGCCAGCAGCCAAGATCATTGGGGTTACAACTATGGCTACACCTTC

D: NA
J: TRBJ1-1
size: once
V: TRBV19
CDR3: CASSSILTTEAFF
DNA: TGTGCCAGTAGTAGTATCTTAACCACTGAAGCTTTCTTT

D: NA
J: TRBJ1-5
size: NA
V: TRBV28
CDR3: CASSLIRQPQHF
DNA: TGTGCCAGCAGTTTGATCCGGCAGCCCCAGCATTTT

D: NA
J: TRBJ2-3
size: NA
V: TRBV7-9
CDR3: CASSLGDLRPQYF
DNA: TGTGCCAGCAGCTTAGGGGACCTCCGCCCGCAGTATTTT

D: NA
J: TRBJ2-2
size: NA
V: TRBV11-2
CDR3: CASSLKPGELFF
DNA: TGTGCCAGCAGCTTAAAACCCGGGGAGCTGTTTTTT

D: NA
J: TRBJ1-5
size: few
V: TRBV18
CDR3: CASSPRGFSNQPQHF
DNA: TGTGCCAGCTCACCGCGGGGTTTTAGCAATCAGCCCCAGCATTTT

D: NA
J: TRBJ2-3
size: NA
V: TRBV5-1
CDR3: CASSLVLVNGIGSTDTQYF
DNA: TGCGCCAGCAGCTTGGTATTGGTTAACGGAATAGGTAGCACAGATACGCAGTATTTT

D: NA
J: TRBJ2-7
size: NA
V: TRBV28
CDR3: CASSPSGAIYEQYF
DNA: TGTGCCAGCAGTCCCTCAGGTGCCATCTACGAGCAGTACTTC

D: NA
J: TRBJ2-2
size: NA
V: TRBV7-3
CDR3: CASSLNAGFGELFF
DNA: TGTGCCAGCAGCTTAAACGCGGGCTTTGGGGAGCTGTTTTTT

D: NA
J: TRBJ2-1
size: NA
V: TRBV5-1
CDR3: CASSGGRSSSYNEQFF
DNA: TGCGCCAGCAGCGGGGGTCGCTCCAGCTCCTACAATGAGCAGTTCTTC

D: TRBD2
J: TRBJ2-1
size: NA
V: TRBV7-2
CDR3: CASSGTSGTYNEQFF
DNA: TGTGCCAGCAGCGGCACTAGCGGGACCTACAATGAGCAGTTCTTC

D: NA
J: TRBJ1-1
size: NA
V: TRBV4-1
CDR3: CASSQGAAVGHTEAFF
DNA: TGCGCCAGCAGCCAAGGGGCGGCGGTAGGGCACACTGAAGCTTTCTTT

D: NA
J: TRBJ2-7
size: NA
V: TRBV7-9
CDR3: CASSLLGSYEQYF
DNA: TGTGCCAGCAGCCTCCTCGGGTCTTACGAGCAGTACTTC

D: NA
J: TRBJ2-7
size: NA
V: TRBV7-6
CDR3: CASSLAPRGGHEQYF
DNA: TGTGCCAGCAGCTTAGCGCCCAGGGGTGGGCACGAGCAGTACTTC

D: TRBD2
J: TRBJ2-7
size: once
V: TRBV29-1
CDR3: CSALTGGSYEQYF
DNA: TGCAGCGCCCTAACCGGGGGGTCCTACGAGCAGTACTTC

D: NA
J: TRBJ2-5
size: NA
V: TRBV9
CDR3: CASSVGPVIKGRETQYF
DNA: TGTGCCAGCAGCGTAGGACCCGTTATTAAGGGCAGGGAGACCCAGTACTTC

D: TRBD2
J: TRBJ2-2
size: NA
V: TRBV5-4
CDR3: CASSQDWGLAGNTGELFF
DNA: TGCGCCAGCAGCCAAGATTGGGGACTAGCGGGTAACACCGGGGAGCTGTTTTTT

D: NA
J: TRBJ2-3
size: NA
V: TRBV9
CDR3: CASSLRLVGDTQYF
DNA: TGTGCCAGCAGCCTCCGACTAGTAGGGGATACGCAGTATTTT

D: TRBD1
J: TRBJ1-1
size: NA
V: TRBV5-1
CDR3: CASSTQGAITEAFF
DNA: TGCGCCAGCAGCACACAGGGGGCGATTACTGAAGCTTTCTTT

D: NA
J: TRBJ2-5
size: NA
V: TRBV2
CDR3: CASRDLGGGEETQYF
DNA: TGTGCCAGCAGGGACCTTGGCGGGGGCGAAGAGACCCAGTACTTC

D: TRBD2
J: TRBJ2-7
size: NA
V: TRBV6-5
CDR3: CASSYSSRGDYEQYF
DNA: TGTGCCAGCAGTTACTCGTCACGGGGGGACTACGAGCAGTACTTC

D: TRBD2
J: TRBJ2-5
size: NA
V: TRBV11-2
CDR3: CASSLSGGLQETQYF
DNA: TGTGCCAGCAGCTTATCGGGGGGACTCCAAGAGACCCAGTACTTC

D: TRBD1
J: TRBJ1-1
size: NA
V: TRBV5-5
CDR3: CASSSGQPTEAFF
DNA: TGTGCCAGCAGCTCGGGACAGCCTACTGAAGCTTTCTTT

D: NA
J: TRBJ2-3
size: NA
V: TRBV5-6
CDR3: CASSSTPRTHYTDTQYF
DNA: TGTGCCAGCAGCTCCACCCCCCGGACGCATTACACAGATACGCAGTATTTT

D: NA
J: TRBJ1-2
size: NA
V: TRBV7-2
CDR3: CASSLEFSNNYGYTF
DNA: TGTGCCAGCAGCTTAGAATTTAGTAATAACTATGGCTACACCTTC

D: NA
J: TRBJ2-1
size: NA
V: TRBV5-4
CDR3: CASSNPRTEQFF
DNA: TGTGCCAGCAGCAACCCTAGGACTGAGCAGTTCTTC

D: NA
J: TRBJ1-5
size: NA
V: TRBV21-1
CDR3: CASSEGVGSNQPQHF
DNA: TGTGCCAGCAGCGAAGGGGTGGGAAGCAATCAGCCCCAGCATTTT

D: NA
J: TRBJ2-1
size: NA
V: TRBV6-6
CDR3: CASKGNDNEQFF
DNA: TGTGCCAGCAAAGGGAATGACAATGAGCAGTTCTTC

D: TRBD2
J: TRBJ2-3
size: once
V: TRBV6-6
CDR3: CASSYGAGGQDTQYF
DNA: TGTGCCAGCAGTTACGGAGCGGGAGGGCAGGATACGCAGTATTTT

D: TRBD1
J: TRBJ1-1
size: once
V: TRBV4-2
CDR3: CASSQGARTGNTEAFF
DNA: TGTGCCAGCAGCCAAGGCGCGCGGACAGGGAACACTGAAGCTTTCTTT

D: NA
J: TRBJ1-1
size: NA
V: TRBV5-1
CDR3: CASSLQGVNTEAFF
DNA: TGCGCCAGCAGCTTGCAGGGAGTGAACACTGAAGCTTTCTTT

D: TRBD1
J: TRBJ1-4
size: NA
V: TRBV4-1
CDR3: CASSQVQGAYEKLFF
DNA: TGCGCCAGCAGCCAAGTTCAGGGGGCTTATGAAAAACTGTTTTTT